This TCR beta chain emerged from a study of shared clonotypes between healthy human individuals. This clone has a single count. Replicate PCRs for unsorted PBMC used approximately 300 ng DNA (approximately 30,000 T cell genomes). Sequencing of unsorted PBMC DNA was carried out using ten immunoSEQ deep assay plates. Original data processing: ImmunoSEQ sequences covered only the junction and lacked quality scores; filtering therefore differed. Clones were read by immunoSEQ multiplex PCR, and TCRdb kept only the in-frame ones, dropping some. V and J calls and clone size are given by that table; D and trimming were obtained from the DNA. This table holds about 470,000 clones, about 85% found once. The study used about 100 million PBMCs per unsorted sample for genomic DNA. The V end lost 6 bases, the J end lost 0 bases, and 13 bases lay between the germline ends. This CDR3 spans 15 amino acids. CDR1 SGHRS and CDR2 YFSETQ come from the germline V gene.

The clonotype originates from a middle-aged woman in good health. Some clones in this sample may be carry-over from other donors' samples. This chain links TRBV5-1 with TRBJ1-3, with a possible D match to TRBD1 (6 bases). Sequenced sample: PBMCs. CDR3 sequence reads: CASTTGGRSGNTIYF. CDR3 bases: TGCGCCAGCACCACCGGGGGCCGCTCTGGAAACACCATATATTTT.